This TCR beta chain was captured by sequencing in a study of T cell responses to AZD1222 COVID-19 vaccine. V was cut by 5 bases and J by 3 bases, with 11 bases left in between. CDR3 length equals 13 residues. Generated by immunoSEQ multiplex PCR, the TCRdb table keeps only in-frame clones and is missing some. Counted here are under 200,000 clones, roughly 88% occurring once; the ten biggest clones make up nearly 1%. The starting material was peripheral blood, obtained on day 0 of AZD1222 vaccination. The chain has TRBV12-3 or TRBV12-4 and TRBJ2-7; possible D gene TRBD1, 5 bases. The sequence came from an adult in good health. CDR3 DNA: TGTGCCAGCAGTATTTGGGGCGGCTACGAGCAGTACTTC. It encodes CASSIWGGYEQYF.